What follows are 23 T cell receptor beta chains derived from one specimen sequenced in a study of early T cells in non-severe SARS-CoV-2 infection. TCRdb recomputed calls from the 5' RACE reads with MiXCR, one row per CDR3 protein. The sample records 70,000 or so distinct CDR3 sequences, around an eighth being singletons. Sequenced material: whole blood. These TCRs come from an adult who was a healthcare worker with PCR-confirmed SARS-CoV-2 infection or an uninfected control (not recorded which).

The rearrangement uses TRBV28 and TRBJ2-3; D uncertain. The V and J ends lost 5 bases and 0 bases respectively, with 9 bases between them. Per the germline V gene, CDR1 is MDHEN and CDR2 is SYDVKM. The CDR3 extends over 14 amino acids. The CDR3 bases are TGTGCCAGCAGTCCCGTAGGCAGCACAGATACGCAGTATTTT. This codes for CASSPVGSTDTQYF.

This clonotype appeared many times. The V call is TRBV10-3, the J call TRBJ2-3; 8 positions match TRBD1. Germline V CDR1 and CDR2: ENHRY, SYGVKD. The ends lost 6 bases at V and 4 bases at J; junction bases unmatched: 9. CDR3 length equals 15 residues. This CDR3 is CAIRGTGGGADTQYF. Here the CDR3 DNA reads TGTGCCATCAGGGGGACAGGAGGAGGCGCAGATACGCAGTATTTT.

The V call is TRBV28, the J call TRBJ1-4, with 8 bases fitting TRBD1. Trimming at V came to 7 bases and at J to 8 bases, leaving 12 bases not matched to a gene. This CDR3 spans 15 amino acids. The germline gives CDR1 MDHEN, CDR2 SYDVKM. The CDR3 spells CASTLIGQGGEKLFF. DNA of the CDR3: TGTGCCAGCACCCTGATAGGACAGGGAGGGGAAAAACTGTTTTTT.

The chain is built from TRBV29-1 and TRBJ1-1; D may be TRBD1 (5 bases). The V gene lost 3 bases and the J gene lost 3 bases, with 5 bases spanning the gap. The V gene's germline CDR1 is SQVTM and CDR2 ANQGSEA. The CDR3 totals 11 residues. This CDR3 reads CSVEGDTEAFF. The CDR3 DNA reads TGCAGCGTTGAGGGGGACACTGAAGCTTTCTTT. Supplemented by reference TRBV29-1 and TRBJ1-1, the full variable domain reads SAVISQKPSRDICQRGTSLTIQCQVDSQVTMMFWYRQQPGQSLTLIATANQGSEATYESGFVIDKFPISRPNLTFSTLTVSNMSPEDSSIYLCSVEGDTEAFFGQGTRLTVV.

The chain recombines TRBV29-1 with TRBJ1-1; D gene ambiguous. V lost 3 bases and J lost 0, with 8 bases in between. The germline V gene has CDR1 SQVTM and CDR2 ANQGSEA. The CDR3 length is 13 residues. The CDR3 protein is CSVEKQMNTEAFF. The CDR3 DNA reads TGCAGCGTTGAGAAACAAATGAACACTGAAGCTTTCTTT.

In its sample, this clonotype was seen many times. V usage is TRBV19 and J usage is TRBJ1-5; D possibly corresponds to TRBD1 (6 bases). Trimming cost V 5 bases and J 7 bases, with 15 bases left between them. The CDR3 is made up of 14 amino acids. Germline CDR1 is LNHDA and CDR2 is SQIVND (reference sequence). CDR3 sequence reads: CASSFQGMGQPQHF. As DNA, the CDR3 is TGTGCCAGTAGTTTCCAGGGGATGGGACAGCCCCAGCATTTT.

This clonotype was seen many times. The chain joins TRBV6-1 to TRBJ1-2; no definite D call. The germline V gene encodes CDR1 MNHNS and CDR2 SASEGT. V was clipped by 3 bases and J by 8 bases, with 10 bases between them. The CDR3 is 12 residues long. The CDR3 region is CASSDLVLGYTF. The CDR3 nucleotides are TGTGCCAGCAGTGATTTGGTGCTAGGCTACACCTTC.

The sample holds many counts of this clonotype. The chain has TRBV3-1 and TRBJ1-1; D remains unclear. The germline V and J ends were trimmed by 1 base and 10 bases, with 13 bases remaining between them. Germline-derived CDR1 and CDR2 are LGHDT and YNNKEL (reference sequence). This CDR3 region has 13 residues. This CDR3 is CASSQVGRVGAFF. CDR3 nucleotides: TGTGCCAGCAGCCAAGTGGGGAGGGTCGGAGCTTTCTTT.

This chain's CDR3 is CASRQTAADGYTF. The CDR3 DNA reads TGTGCCAGCAGGCAAACAGCAGCGGATGGCTACACCTTC. The J gene is TRBJ1-2, the V gene TRBV28; no clear D. Trimming took off 6 bases at V and 6 bases at J, with 14 bases between the two ends. This CDR3 is built from 13 residues. The germline V gene encodes CDR1 MDHEN and CDR2 SYDVKM.

This clonotype was seen ten or more times. This sequence joins TRBV6-6 and TRBJ1-2, with D perhaps TRBD1 (5 bases). Germline V lookup: CDR1 MNHNY, CDR2 SVGAGI (reference sequence). Trimming took 3 bases from V and 7 from J, leaving 18 bases between them. The CDR3 has 15 residues. The CDR3 DNA reads as TGTGCCAGCAGTTATTCAGGGCAGGCCGATCGTGGCTACACCTTC. Translation: CASSYSGQADRGYTF.

This clonotype was counted many times. The chain combines TRBV20-1 with TRBJ1-6, with 7 bases that match TRBD1. CDR1 and CDR2 (germline): DFQATT, SNEGSKA (reference sequence). Unmatched junction bases numbered 9, after V lost 6 bases and J lost 7 bases. This CDR3 spans 14 amino acids. This chain's CDR3 is CSAIAGTENSPLHF. Written as DNA, the CDR3 is TGCAGTGCAATCGCCGGGACAGAAAATTCACCCCTCCACTTT.

The chain recombines TRBV25-1 with TRBJ2-5; D is ambiguous. Germline CDR1 is MGHDK and CDR2 is SYGVNS. CDR3 size: 15 residues. V was shortened by 5 bases and J by 2 bases, with 15 bases between the two germline ends. The CDR3 bases are TGTGCCAGCAGTCCACCCTGGGGTATACAAGAGACCCAGTACTTC. Amino acid sequence: CASSPPWGIQETQYF.

As to this clonotype: Possible read error: a much larger clone is one base away. The chain employs TRBV2 and TRBJ1-4, with a tentative D call TRBD1 (6 bases). Looked up from germline, CDR1 is SNHLY and CDR2 is FYNNEI. This CDR3 region has 14 residues. CDR3 sequence: CASLVGGSNDKLFF. The CDR3 nucleotides read TGTGCCAGCCTCGTAGGGGGATCTAATGATAAACTGTTTTTT.

This clonotype has ten or more counts. The rearrangement uses TRBV6-1 and TRBJ1-6; D gene unclear. Germline lookup yields CDR1 MNHNS and CDR2 SASEGT. The ends were cut back, 1 base at V and 7 bases at J, with 8 bases in the middle. The CDR3 spans 14 residues. The CDR3 region has the DNA TGTGCCAGCAGTGAAGGCGGGGAAAATTCACCCCTCCACTTT. The encoded protein is CASSEGGENSPLHF.

This clonotype was counted only a few times. The chain links TRBV28 to TRBJ2-1; D remains ambiguous. Trimming pared 7 bases from V and 2 bases from J, leaving 6 bases between. CDR3 size: 12 residues. Germline V CDR1 and CDR2: MDHEN, SYDVKM. The CDR3 sequence is CASTATYNEQFF. In DNA, the CDR3 is TGTGCCAGCACCGCCACCTACAATGAGCAGTTCTTC.

This clonotype was seen at least ten times. In DNA, the CDR3 is TGTGCCAGCAGCTTAGGGGACATCTACACAGATACGCAGTATTTT. Its protein is CASSLGDIYTDTQYF. This chain uses TRBV11-3 with TRBJ2-3; a weak D match, TRBD1 (6 bases). V lost 1 base to trimming and J lost 2 bases, with 10 bases between them. The CDR3 loop spans 15 amino acids. Germline V lookup: CDR1 SGHNT, CDR2 YENEEA.

This clonotype was detected a few times. The CDR3 DNA sequence: TGCAGCGTTGAAGACGGGGGCAGAACGCAGTATTTT. Translating it yields CSVEDGGRTQYF. This sequence joins TRBV29-1 and TRBJ2-3; possibly TRBD1 or TRBD2 for D (6 bases each). The CDR3 runs to 12 residues. The germline V and J ends were trimmed by 0 bases and 9 bases, with 10 bases remaining between them. Germline CDR1 reads SQVTM; CDR2 reads ANQGSEA.

Ten or more counts support this clonotype. This chain uses TRBV5-1 with TRBJ2-2; possible D gene TRBD2, 7 bases. The CDR3 has 16 amino acids. Germline CDR1 reads SGHRS; CDR2 reads YFSETQ. Trimming took 3 bases from V and 3 from J, leaving 15 bases between them. The DNA of the CDR3 is TGCGCCAGCAGCTCCCGTGGGGGGGCGGACACCGGGGAGCTGTTTTTT. Translation gives CASSSRGGADTGELFF.

This clonotype has a count of ten or more. This chain connects TRBV2 to TRBJ2-3; 14 bases align to TRBD2. The ends lost 5 bases at V and 5 bases at J; junction bases unmatched: 6. The germline V gene encodes CDR1 SNHLY and CDR2 FYNNEI. CDR3 length: 16 amino acids. The CDR3: CASSLGLAGERDTQYF. The CDR3 nucleotides read TGTGCCAGCAGTTTGGGACTAGCGGGAGAGAGAGATACGCAGTATTTT.

The V gene is TRBV6-5, the J gene TRBJ1-6, with D tentatively TRBD1 (5 bases). CDR1 is MNHEY and CDR2 is SVGAGI in the germline V gene. V was clipped by 6 bases and J by 2 bases, with 8 bases between them. The CDR3 spans 14 residues. The CDR3 loop reads CASRPTAYNSPLHF. DNA for the CDR3: TGTGCCAGCAGACCGACAGCCTATAATTCACCCCTCCACTTT.

There are many counts of this clonotype. The chain couples TRBV20-1 to TRBJ2-5; 8 bases match TRBD2. Losses at the gene ends were 3 bases for V and 2 bases for J; bases not matched to a gene: 8. Germline lookup yields CDR1 DFQATT and CDR2 SNEGSKA (reference sequence). The CDR3 runs 15 residues. CDR3 residues: CSARALAGQQETQYF. The CDR3 DNA is TGCAGTGCTAGGGCGCTAGCGGGCCAACAAGAGACCCAGTACTTC.

At least ten counts were recorded for this clonotype. The V and J genes are TRBV27 and TRBJ2-1; D not certain. This CDR3 contains 12 residues. Germline loops: CDR1 MNHEY, CDR2 SMNVEV (reference sequence). The germline V and J ends were trimmed by 5 bases and 8 bases, with 10 bases remaining between them. As DNA, the CDR3 is TGTGCCAGCAGTGCCCCGTTTGATGAGCAGTTCTTC. Protein sequence: CASSAPFDEQFF.

This clonotype was seen many times. The chain carries TRBV10-3 and TRBJ2-1, with D perhaps TRBD2 (6 bases). The CDR3 covers 15 residues. V was shortened by 2 bases and J by 9 bases, with 17 bases between the two germline ends. Germline loops: CDR1 ENHRY, CDR2 SYGVKD. The CDR3 nucleotides read TGTGCCATCAGTGAGCCGGGACTGTTCGCTGGTGAGCAGTTCTTC. It translates to CAISEPGLFAGEQFF.